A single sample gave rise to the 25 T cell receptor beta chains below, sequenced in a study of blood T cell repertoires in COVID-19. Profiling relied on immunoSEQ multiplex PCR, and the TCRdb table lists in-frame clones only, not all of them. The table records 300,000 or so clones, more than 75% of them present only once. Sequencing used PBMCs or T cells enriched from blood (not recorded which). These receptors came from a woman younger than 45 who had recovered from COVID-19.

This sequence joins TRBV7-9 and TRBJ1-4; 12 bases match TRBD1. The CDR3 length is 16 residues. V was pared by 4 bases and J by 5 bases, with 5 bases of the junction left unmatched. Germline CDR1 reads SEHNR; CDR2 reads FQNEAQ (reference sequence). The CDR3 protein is CASSSPGQGANEKLFF. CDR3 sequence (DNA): TGTGCCAGCAGCTCCCCGGGACAGGGGGCGAATGAAAAACTGTTTTTT.

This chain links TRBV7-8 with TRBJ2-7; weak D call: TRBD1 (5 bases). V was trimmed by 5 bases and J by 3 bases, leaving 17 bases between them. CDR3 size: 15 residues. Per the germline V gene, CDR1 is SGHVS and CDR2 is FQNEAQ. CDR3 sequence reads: CASSIRQQKLYEQYF. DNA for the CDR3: TGTGCCAGCAGCATAAGACAGCAGAAGCTCTACGAGCAGTACTTC. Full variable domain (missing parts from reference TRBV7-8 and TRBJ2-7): GAGVSQSPRYKVAKRGQDVALRCDPISGHVSLFWYQQALGQGPEFLTYFQNEAQLDKSGLPSDRFFAERPEGSVSTLKIQRTQQEDSAVYLCASSIRQQKLYEQYFGPGTRLTVT.

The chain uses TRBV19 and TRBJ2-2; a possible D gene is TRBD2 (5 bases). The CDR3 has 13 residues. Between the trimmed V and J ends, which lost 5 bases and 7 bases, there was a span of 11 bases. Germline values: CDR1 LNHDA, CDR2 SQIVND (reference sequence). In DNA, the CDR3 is TGTGCCAGTAGTCCGGGGTTAGGCGGGGAGCTGTTTTTT. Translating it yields CASSPGLGGELFF.

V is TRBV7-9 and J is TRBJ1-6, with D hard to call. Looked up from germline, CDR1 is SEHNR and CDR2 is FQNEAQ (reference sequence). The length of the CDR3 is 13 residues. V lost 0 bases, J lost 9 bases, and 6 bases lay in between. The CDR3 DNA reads TGTGCCAGCAGCTTAGCCCTCAGTTCACCCCTCCACTTT. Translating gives CASSLALSSPLHF.

For the CDR3, the DNA is TGCGCCAGCAGCAATGGACTGAGCGAGCAGTACTTC. It translates to CASSNGLSEQYF. This chain joins TRBV5-1 and TRBJ2-7; D possibly corresponds to TRBD2 (5 bases). The CDR3 spans 12 residues. The germline gives CDR1 SGHRS, CDR2 YFSETQ. V lost 4 bases and J 6 bases, leaving 11 bases between the germline ends.

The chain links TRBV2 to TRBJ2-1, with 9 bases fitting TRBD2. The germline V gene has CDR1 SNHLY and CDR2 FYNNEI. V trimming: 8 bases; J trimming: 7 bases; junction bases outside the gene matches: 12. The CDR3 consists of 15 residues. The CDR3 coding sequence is TGTGCCAGCGGGGGGCGGCTAGCGGGGCCGAATGAGCAGTTCTTC. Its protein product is CASGGRLAGPNEQFF.

The CDR3 here is CASSRKEITDTQYF. The CDR3 DNA reads as TGCGCCAGCAGCCGCAAGGAGATCACAGATACGCAGTATTTT. The chain uses TRBV4-3 and TRBJ2-3, with D unresolved. Deletions cut 4 bases from V and 2 bases from J, with 10 bases between. The CDR3 has 14 residues. Germline CDR1 LGHNA, CDR2 YSLEER.

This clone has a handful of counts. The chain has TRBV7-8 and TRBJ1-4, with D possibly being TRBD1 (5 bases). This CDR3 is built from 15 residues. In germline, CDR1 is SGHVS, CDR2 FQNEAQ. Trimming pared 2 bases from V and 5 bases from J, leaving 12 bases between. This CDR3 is CASSLTRGINEKLFF. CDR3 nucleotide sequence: TGTGCCAGCAGCTTAACGCGGGGCATAAATGAAAAACTGTTTTTT.

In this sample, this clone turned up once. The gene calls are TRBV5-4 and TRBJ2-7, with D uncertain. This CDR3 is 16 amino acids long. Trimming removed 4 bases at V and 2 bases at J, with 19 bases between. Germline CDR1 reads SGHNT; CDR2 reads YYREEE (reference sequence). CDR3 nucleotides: TGTGCCAGCAGCCGAGTGGGCCAGGCATTCCCCTACGAGCAGTACTTC. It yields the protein CASSRVGQAFPYEQYF.

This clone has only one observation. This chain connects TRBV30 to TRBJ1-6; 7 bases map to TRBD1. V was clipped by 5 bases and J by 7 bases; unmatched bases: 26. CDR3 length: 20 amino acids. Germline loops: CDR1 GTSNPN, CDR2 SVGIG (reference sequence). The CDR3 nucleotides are TGTGCCTGGCGACTCATCCGGGACAGAGGATATGGAGGATACAATTCACCCCTCCACTTT. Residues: CAWRLIRDRGYGGYNSPLHF.

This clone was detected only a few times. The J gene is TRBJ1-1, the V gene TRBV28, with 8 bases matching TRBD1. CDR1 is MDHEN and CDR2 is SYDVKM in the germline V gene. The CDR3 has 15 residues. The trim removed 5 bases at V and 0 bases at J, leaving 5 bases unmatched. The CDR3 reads CASSLQGALNTEAFF. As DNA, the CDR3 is TGTGCCAGCAGTCTTCAGGGGGCCCTGAACACTGAAGCTTTCTTT.

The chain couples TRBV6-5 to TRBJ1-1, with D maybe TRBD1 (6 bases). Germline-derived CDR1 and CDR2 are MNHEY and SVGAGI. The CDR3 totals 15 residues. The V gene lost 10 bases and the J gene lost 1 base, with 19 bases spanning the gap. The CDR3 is CATGGAGVTNTEAFF. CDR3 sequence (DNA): TGTGCCACCGGGGGGGCAGGGGTTACGAACACTGAAGCTTTCTTT.

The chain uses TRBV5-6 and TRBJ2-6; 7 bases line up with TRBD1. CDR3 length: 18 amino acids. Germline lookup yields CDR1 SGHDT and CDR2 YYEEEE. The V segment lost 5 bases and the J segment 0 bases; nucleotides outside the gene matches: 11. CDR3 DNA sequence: TGTGCCAGCAGGTTATTGACAGGGTCGTACTCTGGGGCCAACGTCCTGACTTTC. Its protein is CASRLLTGSYSGANVLTF.

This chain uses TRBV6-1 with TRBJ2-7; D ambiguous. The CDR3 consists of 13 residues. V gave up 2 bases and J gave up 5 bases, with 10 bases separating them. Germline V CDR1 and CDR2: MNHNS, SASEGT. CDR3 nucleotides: TGTGCCAGCAGTGAAAGGCAGGTTCACGAGCAGTACTTC. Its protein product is CASSERQVHEQYF.

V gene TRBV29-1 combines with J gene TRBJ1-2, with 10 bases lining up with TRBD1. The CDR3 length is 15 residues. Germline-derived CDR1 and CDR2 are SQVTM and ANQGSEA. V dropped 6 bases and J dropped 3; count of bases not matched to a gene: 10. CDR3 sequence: CSVRDRGPLDYGYTF. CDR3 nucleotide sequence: TGCAGCGTCCGGGACAGGGGCCCCCTAGACTATGGCTACACCTTC.

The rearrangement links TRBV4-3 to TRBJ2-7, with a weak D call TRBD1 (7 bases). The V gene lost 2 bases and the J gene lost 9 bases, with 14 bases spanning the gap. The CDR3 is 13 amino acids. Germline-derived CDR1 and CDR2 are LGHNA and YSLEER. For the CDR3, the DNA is TGCGCCAGCAGCCAACGGAGGGGGCAGGGGCAGTACTTC. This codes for CASSQRRGQGQYF.

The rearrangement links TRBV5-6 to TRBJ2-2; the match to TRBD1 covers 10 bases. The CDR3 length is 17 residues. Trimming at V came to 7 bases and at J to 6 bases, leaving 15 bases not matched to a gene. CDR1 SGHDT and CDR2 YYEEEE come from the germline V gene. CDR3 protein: CASHLKGQGGVPGELFF. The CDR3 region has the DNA TGTGCCAGCCACCTAAAAGGACAGGGGGGCGTCCCCGGGGAGCTGTTTTTT.

The CDR3 nucleotides are TGTGCCAGCAGCAACCGCGGGGGGAACACCTTTTATGGCTACACCTTC. Translation: CASSNRGGNTFYGYTF. The V gene is TRBV14, the J gene TRBJ1-2; D possibly corresponds to TRBD1 (5 bases). Trimming left V 5 bases short and J 5 bases short, with 21 bases between. This CDR3 region has 16 residues. Per the germline V gene, CDR1 is SGHDN and CDR2 is FVKESK.

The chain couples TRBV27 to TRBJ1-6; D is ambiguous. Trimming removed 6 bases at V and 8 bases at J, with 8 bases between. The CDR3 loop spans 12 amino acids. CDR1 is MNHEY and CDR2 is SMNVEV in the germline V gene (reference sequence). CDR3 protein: CASRDFDSPLHF. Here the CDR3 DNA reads TGTGCCAGCAGGGACTTTGATTCACCCCTCCACTTT.

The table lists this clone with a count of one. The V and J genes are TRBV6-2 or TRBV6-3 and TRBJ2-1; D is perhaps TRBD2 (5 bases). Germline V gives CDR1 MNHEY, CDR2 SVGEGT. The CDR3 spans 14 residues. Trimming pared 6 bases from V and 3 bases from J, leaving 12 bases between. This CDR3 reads CASSSGSGYNEQFF. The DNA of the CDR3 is TGTGCCAGCAGCTCCGGCAGCGGCTACAATGAGCAGTTCTTC.

The CDR3 region is CATSRNSGNGYTF. Written as DNA, the CDR3 is TGTGCCACCAGTAGGAATTCAGGGAATGGCTACACCTTC. The gene calls are TRBV24-1 and TRBJ1-2; D is perhaps TRBD1 (5 bases). The CDR3 is 13 residues long. In germline, CDR1 is KGHDR, CDR2 SFDVKD. V lost 6 bases to trimming and J lost 6 bases, with 13 bases between them.

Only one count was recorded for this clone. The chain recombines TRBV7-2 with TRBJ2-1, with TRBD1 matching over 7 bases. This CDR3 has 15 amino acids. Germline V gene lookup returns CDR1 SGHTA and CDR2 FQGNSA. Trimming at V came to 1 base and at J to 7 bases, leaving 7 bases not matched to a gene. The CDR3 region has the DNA TGTGCCAGCAGCTTAGTAGAAGGGGGCCTGAATGAGCAGTTCTTC. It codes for CASSLVEGGLNEQFF.

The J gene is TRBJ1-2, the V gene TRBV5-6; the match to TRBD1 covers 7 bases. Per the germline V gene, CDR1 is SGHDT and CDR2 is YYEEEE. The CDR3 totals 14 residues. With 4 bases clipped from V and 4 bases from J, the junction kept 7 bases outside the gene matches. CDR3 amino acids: CASSRGPGGYGYTF. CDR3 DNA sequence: TGTGCCAGCAGCCGGGGGCCAGGGGGCTATGGCTACACCTTC.

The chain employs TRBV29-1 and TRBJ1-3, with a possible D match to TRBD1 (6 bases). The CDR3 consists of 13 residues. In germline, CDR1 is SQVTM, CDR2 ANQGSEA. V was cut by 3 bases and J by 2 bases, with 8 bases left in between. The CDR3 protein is CSVDDRTGNTIYF. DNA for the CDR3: TGCAGCGTTGACGACAGGACTGGAAACACCATATATTTT.

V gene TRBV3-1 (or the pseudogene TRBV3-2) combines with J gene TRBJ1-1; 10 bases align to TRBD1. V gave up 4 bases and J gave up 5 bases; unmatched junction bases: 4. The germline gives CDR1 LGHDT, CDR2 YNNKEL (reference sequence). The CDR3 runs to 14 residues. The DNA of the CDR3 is TGTGCCAGCAGCCGGGGACAGGGGTGGACTGAAGCTTTCTTT. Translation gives CASSRGQGWTEAFF.